The clone carrying this T cell receptor beta chain was recorded once. The assay was immunoSEQ multiplex PCR, and TCRdb's table has in-frame clones only and misses some. This table holds hundreds of thousands of clones, around 96% found once. The CDR3 contains 14 residues. With 7 bases removed from V and 1 base from J, the gap between germline ends came to 13 bases. The V gene's germline CDR1 is LNHDA and CDR2 SQIVND (reference sequence). This entry belongs to a study of shared clonotypes between healthy human individuals. Across the whole study: The cohort had two women and three men, ages 18 to 49. Plates per donor: three CD4 naive, three CD4 memory, two CD8 naive, one CD8 memory.

Adult donors, all healthy and HIV-negative, had no recent acute infections or vaccinations. CD4+ cells yielded CD45RA+ naive and CD45RA-negative memory subsets. The TCR comes from a woman aged 30 to 39 in good health. The chain employs TRBV19 and TRBJ1-1; D ambiguous. Specimen: naive CD4+ T cells sorted from blood. Subset described: CD45RA+ positively selected. This CDR3 is CASNEGYRNTEAFF. The CDR3 nucleotides are TGTGCCAGTAACGAAGGGTACCGGAACACTGAAGCTTTCTTT.